This T cell receptor beta chain stems from a study of post-analysis software for immune sequencing data. Overall study: The disease courses covered relapsing-remitting, secondary progressive and progressive-relapsing multiple sclerosis. Study-level findings and limits: Diversity measured as normalized Chao1 was significantly lower in multiple sclerosis patients than in controls. TRBV segments more frequent in patients than in controls numbered roughly five and included TRBV5-6, TRBV5-1 and TRBV20-1. Same-batch samples co-clustered strongly by F measure.

This clonotype was counted ten times or more. Its antigen is as yet unknown. The CDR3 contains 17 residues. From germline, CDR1 is SGHRS and CDR2 YFSETQ. The V gene end was trimmed by 4 bases and the J gene end by 7 bases; junction bases not matched to a gene: 12. Unique molecular identifiers had been added to the TCR beta cDNA libraries. Each sample of about 0.95 to 11 million input T cells yielded around 500,000 cDNA molecules, so each molecule approximated one T cell. One entry per CDR3 protein, called by TCRdb with MiXCR from the PCR reads. The sample yields over 150,000 distinct CDR3 sequences, roughly 31% seen once.

The sequence derives from a girl aged 10 to 17 with multiple sclerosis. The chain is built from TRBV5-1 and TRBJ2-6; 9 nucleotides line up with TRBD1. Sequenced material: blood. Here the CDR3 reads CASSGTGQGRSANVLTF. Here the CDR3 DNA reads TGCGCCAGCAGCGGAACAGGACAGGGGAGGAGTGCCAACGTCCTGACTTTC. The variable domain in full, completed from reference TRBV5-1 and TRBJ2-6, reads KAGVTQTPRYLIKTRGQQVTLSCSPISGHRSVSWYQQTPGQGLQFLFEYFSETQRNKGNFPGRFSGRQFSNSRSEMNVSTLELGDSALYLCASSGTGQGRSANVLTFGAGSRLTVL.